The 26 T cell receptor beta chains reported below all come from one sample, sequenced in a study of blood T cell repertoires in COVID-19. Libraries were prepared by immunoSEQ multiplex PCR; TCRdb keeps only in-frame clonotypes and omits some of them. Altogether about 75,000 clones are present, about 74% being singletons, with the ten largest covering 2% to 3%. Sequenced material: peripheral blood. These receptors all come from a human donor with acute or convalescent COVID-19. The donor label of this sample is uncertain.

This clone was detected a few times. The V call is TRBV20-1, the J call TRBJ2-3, with TRBD2 matching 11 bases. The J segment lost 7 bases and the V segment lost 3 bases, leaving 3 bases of the junction unmatched. There are 13 residues in the CDR3. Per germline, CDR1 DFQATT and CDR2 SNEGSKA (reference sequence). Here the CDR3 DNA reads TGCAGTGCTAGTGGACTAGCGGGTTATACGCAGTATTTT. As protein: CSASGLAGYTQYF.

The chain recombines TRBV7-2 with TRBJ2-5; D unclear. The CDR3 is 13 amino acids. V dropped 4 bases and J dropped 2 bases, with 8 bases sitting between them. CDR1 and CDR2 from the germline V gene are SGHTA and FQGNSA. The CDR3 region has the DNA TGTGCCAGCAGCTCGATACAACAAGAGACCCAGTACTTC. Encoded protein: CASSSIQQETQYF.

The genes are TRBV19 and TRBJ1-3; D unclear. The CDR3 sequence is 20 residues long. Germline lookup yields CDR1 LNHDA and CDR2 SQIVND (reference sequence). Trimming removed 5 bases at V and 4 bases at J, with 30 bases between. The CDR3 region has the DNA TGTGCCAGTAGTTCACGTCCCAGGATCCGAACCGGAACTCTAGGAAACACCATATATTTT. It translates to CASSSRPRIRTGTLGNTIYF.

The chain recombines TRBV19 with TRBJ1-2; the D gene is possibly TRBD1 (6 bases). Trimming cost V 3 bases and J 4 bases, with 18 bases left between them. Germline lookup yields CDR1 LNHDA and CDR2 SQIVND (reference sequence). The length of the CDR3 is 16 residues. CDR3 residues: CASSMEGGWTAYGYTF. In DNA, the CDR3 is TGTGCCAGTAGTATGGAAGGAGGTTGGACAGCCTATGGCTACACCTTC.

The chain has TRBV6-5 and TRBJ2-3; D possibly corresponds to TRBD2 (5 bases). The V and J ends lost 0 bases and 10 bases respectively, with 14 bases between them. The CDR3 covers 14 residues. Germline CDR1 is MNHEY and CDR2 is SVGAGI. CDR3 region: CASSYSNIGSSQYF. The CDR3 region has the DNA TGTGCCAGCAGTTACTCGAACATAGGGAGTTCGCAGTATTTT.

The V call is TRBV11-2, the J call TRBJ2-1, with D maybe TRBD2 (6 bases). CDR3 length equals 16 residues. Germline CDR1 reads SGHAT; CDR2 reads FQNNGV. Trimming removed 5 bases at V and 4 bases at J, with 18 bases between. CDR3 nucleotide sequence: TGTGCCAGCAGCGACCCCGACAGTGGGGGGTACAATGAGCAGTTCTTC. Translation gives CASSDPDSGGYNEQFF.

The chain combines TRBV28 with TRBJ1-6, with D maybe TRBD1 (6 bases). CDR3 length: 16 residues. The ends were cut back, 4 bases at V and 5 bases at J, with 15 bases in the middle. Germline CDR1 and CDR2: MDHEN and SYDVKM. CDR3 nucleotide sequence: TGTGCCAGCAGTTCCCCCCATGGACAGAATAATTCACCCCTCCACTTT. It translates to CASSSPHGQNNSPLHF.

V gene TRBV19 combines with J gene TRBJ2-7; D gene uncertain. Germline V gene data show CDR1 as LNHDA and CDR2 as SQIVND (reference sequence). Trimming removed 1 base from V and 1 base from J, with 8 bases in between. CDR3 length: 14 residues. The CDR3 here is CASSIGAGSYEQYF. In DNA, the CDR3 is TGTGCCAGTAGTATAGGGGCAGGATCCTACGAGCAGTACTTC.

The chain combines TRBV2 with TRBJ2-5; perhaps TRBD2 as D (6 bases). V lost 4 bases, J lost 6 bases, and 15 bases lay in between. The V gene's germline CDR1 is SNHLY and CDR2 FYNNEI. The CDR3 has 14 residues. The CDR3 bases are TGTGCCAGCAGTGGGGGGGTCCTCGCCCAGACCCAGTACTTC. This gives the protein CASSGGVLAQTQYF.

The chain employs TRBV5-6 and TRBJ2-7, with D perhaps matching TRBD2 (6 bases). The V gene's germline CDR1 is SGHDT and CDR2 YYEEEE. V was clipped by 2 bases and J by 7 bases, with 19 bases between them. CDR3 length: 15 amino acids. CDR3 protein: CASSFWRAGGEEQYF. As DNA, the CDR3 is TGTGCCAGCAGCTTCTGGAGGGCAGGAGGGGAGGAGCAGTACTTC.

In its sample, this clone was seen a few times. The chain recombines TRBV6-5 with TRBJ1-3; 7 positions agree with TRBD1. The CDR3 extends over 15 amino acids. V shed 2 bases, J shed 4 bases, and the junction held 5 bases outside the gene matches. In germline, CDR1 is MNHEY, CDR2 SVGAGI. The chain's CDR3 is CASSYDRAEGNTIYF. The CDR3 nucleotides are TGTGCCAGCAGTTACGACAGGGCGGAAGGAAACACCATATATTTT.

The chain couples TRBV19 to TRBJ1-1; 12 nucleotides agree with TRBD1. J was trimmed by 4 bases and V by 5 bases; bases with no gene match: 17. The CDR3 loop spans 19 amino acids. Germline CDR1 LNHDA, CDR2 SQIVND (reference sequence). The CDR3 DNA sequence: TGTGCCAGTAGTCCCCAGAGGGGACAGGGGGCGAGACCATTCACTGAAGCTTTCTTT. It is translated as CASSPQRGQGARPFTEAFF.

The chain couples TRBV11-3 to TRBJ2-3; 8 positions agree with TRBD1. Germline trimming cut 3 bases from V and 6 bases from J; bases unmatched to any gene: 5. Germline V lookup: CDR1 SGHNT, CDR2 YENEEA. This CDR3 region has 14 residues. CDR3 protein: CASSFSGGVDTQYF. The CDR3 DNA sequence: TGTGCCAGCAGCTTTTCAGGGGGCGTGGATACGCAGTATTTT.

J is TRBJ2-3 and V is TRBV4-1, with D tentatively TRBD2 (5 bases). CDR1 and CDR2 from the germline V gene are MGHRA and YSYEKL. Trimming shortened V by 4 bases and J by 5 bases, and 13 bases separated the two germline ends. The CDR3 is 14 amino acids. CDR3 coding DNA: TGCGCCAGCAGCCGAGGGTCGGGGATAGATACGCAGTATTTT. Protein sequence: CASSRGSGIDTQYF.

The rearrangement joins TRBV11-2 to TRBJ1-6; D ambiguous. Germline V gives CDR1 SGHAT, CDR2 FQNNGV. This CDR3 spans 14 amino acids. Trimming removed 5 bases from V and 9 bases from J, with 14 bases in between. For the CDR3, the DNA is TGTGCCAGCAGCACAGCATCTTCGTTTTCACCCCTCCACTTT. It codes for CASSTASSFSPLHF.

CDR3 bases: TGCGCCAGCAGCCAAGGTGAGGGGAGGACTGAAGCTTTCTTT. This translates into CASSQGEGRTEAFF. The gene calls are TRBV4-1 and TRBJ1-1; possible D gene TRBD1, 5 bases. In germline, CDR1 is MGHRA, CDR2 YSYEKL. The CDR3 loop spans 14 amino acids. V lost 1 base to trimming and J lost 5 bases, with 11 bases between them.

The CDR3 here is CASSRGTGVTQYF. CDR3 coding DNA: TGTGCCAGCAGTAGGGGGACAGGGGTGACGCAGTATTTT. This chain joins TRBV6-5 and TRBJ2-3, with 10 nucleotides matching TRBD1. Germline V gene data show CDR1 as MNHEY and CDR2 as SVGAGI. The CDR3 has 13 amino acids. V lost 5 bases to trimming and J lost 9 bases; unmatched junction nucleotides: 5.

Here the CDR3 reads CASGTKARNEQFF. CDR3 sequence (DNA): TGTGCCAGCGGGACAAAGGCCCGAAATGAGCAGTTCTTC. The gene calls are TRBV12-3 or TRBV12-4 and TRBJ2-1; TRBD1 might be the D (6 bases). The CDR3 spans 13 residues. Trimming took 8 bases from V and 7 from J, leaving 15 bases between them.

V is TRBV18 and J is TRBJ1-1; no reliable D call. Germline-derived CDR1 and CDR2 are KGHSH and LQKENI. The CDR3 loop spans 12 amino acids. Trimming took off 5 bases at V and 0 bases at J, with 4 bases between the two ends. The CDR3 DNA reads as TGTGCCAGCTCAGGCATGAACACTGAAGCTTTCTTT. Translation gives CASSGMNTEAFF. The variable domain in full, completed from reference TRBV18 and TRBJ1-1, reads NAGVMQNPRHLVRRRGQEARLRCSPMKGHSHVYWYRQLPEEGLKFMVYLQKENIIDESGMPKERFSAEFPKEGPSILRIQQVVRGDSAAYFCASSGMNTEAFFGQGTRLTVV.

The chain joins TRBV18 to TRBJ1-4; 8 nucleotides line up with TRBD1. Germline CDR1 KGHSH, CDR2 LQKENI. The CDR3 loop spans 15 amino acids. Trimming at V came to 3 bases and at J to 7 bases, leaving 7 bases not matched to a gene. The CDR3 bases are TGTGCCAGCTCACCCCAGACAGGGGTTGTTGAAAAACTGTTTTTT. Protein: CASSPQTGVVEKLFF.

This chain connects TRBV4-3 to TRBJ2-3, with 9 positions matching TRBD1. The germline V gene encodes CDR1 LGHNA and CDR2 YSLEER. Trimming cost V 0 bases and J 5 bases; bases outside gene matches: 12. The CDR3 spans 18 residues. The CDR3 region is CASSQEGRGQGGGDTQYF. CDR3 DNA sequence: TGCGCCAGCAGCCAAGAGGGCCGGGGACAGGGTGGAGGAGATACGCAGTATTTT.

The gene calls are TRBV28 and TRBJ1-2; D uncertain. Germline V gives CDR1 MDHEN, CDR2 SYDVKM. V shed 6 bases and J shed 4 bases, with 9 bases lying between them. This CDR3 is 12 amino acids long. CDR3 sequence: CASSFPRYGYTF. In DNA form, the CDR3 reads TGTGCCAGCAGCTTTCCCCGCTATGGCTACACCTTC.

The table lists this clone with a count of one. CDR3 protein: CASGRGGGNSPLHF. The DNA for the CDR3 is TGTGCCAGCGGGCGGGGAGGGGGGAATTCACCCCTCCACTTT. The rearrangement links TRBV4-2 to TRBJ1-6; TRBD1 might be the D (6 bases). The CDR3 totals 14 residues. The germline gives CDR1 LGHNA, CDR2 YNFKEQ. Trimming pared 8 bases from V and 7 bases from J, leaving 15 bases between.

The genes are TRBV5-6 and TRBJ2-5; tentative D call: TRBD2 (5 bases). CDR1 and CDR2 from the germline V gene are SGHDT and YYEEEE. The CDR3 is 15 residues long. V lost 0 bases, J lost 3 bases, and 12 bases lay in between. The CDR3 nucleotides are TGTGCCAGCAGCTTGGGGCTAGAGGGAAAAGAGACCCAGTACTTC. It is translated as CASSLGLEGKETQYF.

The chain couples TRBV7-2 to TRBJ2-7; 7 bases fit TRBD2. V shed 5 bases and J 3 bases; nucleotides not matched to a gene: 4. This CDR3 contains 13 residues. Germline CDR1 is SGHTA and CDR2 is FQGNSA. The CDR3 sequence is CASSTGLGYEQYF. For the CDR3, the DNA is TGTGCCAGCAGCACCGGACTAGGCTACGAGCAGTACTTC.

This clone was recorded once. The V call is TRBV7-3, the J call TRBJ1-1; D is undetermined. Trimming removed 8 bases at V and 6 bases at J, with 10 bases between. This CDR3 is 11 amino acids long. In germline, CDR1 is SGHTA, CDR2 FQGTGA. The CDR3 nucleotides read TGTGCCAGCGGAGCGGGCGCTGAAGCTTTCTTT. Encoded protein: CASGAGAEAFF.